The clone carrying this T cell receptor (beta chain) has only a few counts. The record originates from a study of blood T cell repertoires in COVID-19. This CDR3 region has 12 residues. V lost 5 bases and J lost 5, with 9 bases in between. Per the germline V gene, CDR1 is SEHNR and CDR2 is FQNEAQ (reference sequence). The protocol was immunoSEQ multiplex PCR, while the TCRdb copy is restricted to in-frame clones and leaves out a portion. The table lists about 59,000 clones, 80% to 95% of them singletons, with 16% in the top ten. Sequenced sample: peripheral blood. The V gene is TRBV7-9, the J gene TRBJ2-5; D unclear. The sequence was obtained from a man at least 80 years old with acute or convalescent COVID-19. DNA of the CDR3: TGTGCCAGCAGCGTTAGCTTGGAGACCCAGTACTTC. This sequence encodes CASSVSLETQYF.